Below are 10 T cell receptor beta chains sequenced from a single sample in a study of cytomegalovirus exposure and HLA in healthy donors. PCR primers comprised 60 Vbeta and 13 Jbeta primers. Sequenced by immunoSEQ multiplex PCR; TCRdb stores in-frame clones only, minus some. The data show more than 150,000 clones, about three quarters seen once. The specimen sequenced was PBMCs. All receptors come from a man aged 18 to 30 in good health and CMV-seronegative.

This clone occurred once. The CDR3 reads CASSLSAPSPLHF. Here the CDR3 DNA reads TGTGCCAGCAGTTTATCGGCCCCTTCACCCCTCCACTTT. V and J are TRBV27 and TRBJ1-6; D gene uncertain. Looked up from germline, CDR1 is MNHEY and CDR2 is SMNVEV (reference sequence). V was shortened by 0 bases and J by 9 bases, with 6 bases between the two germline ends. CDR3 length equals 13 residues.

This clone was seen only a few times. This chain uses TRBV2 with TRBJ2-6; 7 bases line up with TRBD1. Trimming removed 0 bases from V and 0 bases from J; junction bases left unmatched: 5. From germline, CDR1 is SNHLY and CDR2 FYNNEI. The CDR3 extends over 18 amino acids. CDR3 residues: CASSEAGTVPSGANVLTF. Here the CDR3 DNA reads TGTGCCAGCAGTGAAGCTGGGACAGTACCCTCTGGGGCCAACGTCCTGACTTTC. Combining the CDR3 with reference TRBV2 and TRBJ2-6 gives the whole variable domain EPEVTQTPSHQVTQMGQEVILRCVPISNHLYFYWYRQILGQKVEFLVSFYNNEISEKSEIFDDQFSVERPDGSNFTLKIRSTKLEDSAMYFCASSEAGTVPSGANVLTFGAGSRLTVL.

The CDR3 is CASSDKGDYGYTF. The CDR3 DNA sequence: TGTGCCAGTAGTGACAAAGGGGACTATGGCTACACCTTC. The chain links TRBV19 to TRBJ1-2, with a possible D match to TRBD1 (5 bases). Germline CDR1 is LNHDA and CDR2 is SQIVND (reference sequence). The CDR3 is made up of 13 amino acids. The V end was cut by 5 bases, the J end by 3 bases, with 10 bases between.

The CDR3 sequence: CASSGPPVTYNEQFF. CDR3 in DNA: TGTGCCAGCAGCGGTCCCCCTGTTACCTACAATGAGCAGTTCTTC. The chain uses TRBV27 and TRBJ2-1; D is uncertain. The V gene lost 6 bases and the J gene lost 2 bases, with 14 bases spanning the gap. The CDR3 is 15 amino acids. The germline V gene has CDR1 MNHEY and CDR2 SMNVEV (reference sequence).

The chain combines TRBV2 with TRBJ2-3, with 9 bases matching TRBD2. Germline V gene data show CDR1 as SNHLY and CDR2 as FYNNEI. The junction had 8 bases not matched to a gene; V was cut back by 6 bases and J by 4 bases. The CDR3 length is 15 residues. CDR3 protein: CASRRLAVGSDTQYF. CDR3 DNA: TGTGCCAGCAGGAGACTAGCGGTCGGTTCAGATACGCAGTATTTT.

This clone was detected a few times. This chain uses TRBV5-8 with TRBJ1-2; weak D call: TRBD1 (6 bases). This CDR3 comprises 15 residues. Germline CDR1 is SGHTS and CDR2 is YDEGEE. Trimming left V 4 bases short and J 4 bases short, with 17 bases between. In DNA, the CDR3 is TGTGCCAGCAGCCCTCGCGGGGGGCTAGGCTATGGCTACACCTTC. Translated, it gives CASSPRGGLGYGYTF.

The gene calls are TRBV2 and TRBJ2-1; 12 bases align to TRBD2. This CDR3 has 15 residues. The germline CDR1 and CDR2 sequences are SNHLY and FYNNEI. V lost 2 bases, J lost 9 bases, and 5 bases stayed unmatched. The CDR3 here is CASSERLAGGPEQFF. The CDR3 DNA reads TGTGCCAGCAGTGAAAGGCTAGCGGGAGGGCCTGAGCAGTTCTTC.

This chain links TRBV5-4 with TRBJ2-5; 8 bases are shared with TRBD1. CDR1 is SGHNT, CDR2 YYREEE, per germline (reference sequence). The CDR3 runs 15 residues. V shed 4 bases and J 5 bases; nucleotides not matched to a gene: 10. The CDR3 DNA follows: TGTGCCAGCAGCCTCCCAGGGAGGACAGGGGAGACCCAGTACTTC. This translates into CASSLPGRTGETQYF. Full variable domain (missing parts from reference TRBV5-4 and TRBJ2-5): ETGVTQSPTHLIKTRGQQVTLRCSSQSGHNTVSWYQQALGQGPQFIFQYYREEENGRGNFPPRFSGLQFPNYSSELNVNALELDDSALYLCASSLPGRTGETQYFGPGTRLLVL.

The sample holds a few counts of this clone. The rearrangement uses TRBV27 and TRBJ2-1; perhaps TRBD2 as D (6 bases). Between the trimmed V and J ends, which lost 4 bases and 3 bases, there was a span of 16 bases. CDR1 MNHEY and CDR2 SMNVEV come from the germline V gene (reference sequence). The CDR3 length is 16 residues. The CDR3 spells CASSSSGAGHYNEQFF. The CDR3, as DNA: TGTGCCAGCAGTTCCTCTGGCGCGGGGCACTACAATGAGCAGTTCTTC.

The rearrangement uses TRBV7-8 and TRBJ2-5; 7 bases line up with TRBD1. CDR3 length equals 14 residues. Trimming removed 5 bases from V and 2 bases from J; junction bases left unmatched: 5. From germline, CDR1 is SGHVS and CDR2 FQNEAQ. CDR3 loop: CASSQRDRQETQYF. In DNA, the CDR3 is TGTGCCAGCAGCCAGAGGGACAGACAAGAGACCCAGTACTTC.